The present entry profiles one TCR beta chain with its context. Germline V CDR1 and CDR2: SGHNT, YYREEE (reference sequence). With V trimmed by 3 bases and J by 2 bases, 8 bases remained unmatched. This CDR3 region has 16 residues. This sample is drawn from a study of blood T cell repertoires in COVID-19. About the study: Acute-phase and convalescent COVID-19 samples originated in the United States, Italy and Spain.

Assay used: immunoSEQ multiplex PCR; TCRdb lists only in-frame clones, some missing. The repertoire includes about 170,000 clones, about 87% of them detected once, and about 1.6% sits in the top ten. This chain joins TRBV5-4 and TRBJ2-7; 10 bases agree with TRBD2. This TCR was sampled from a woman between 50 and 59 years old with acute or convalescent COVID-19. Sequencing input: peripheral blood. The chain's CDR3 is CASSSPSGRRTYEQYF. In nucleotides, the CDR3 is TGTGCCAGCAGCTCACCTAGCGGGAGAAGGACCTACGAGCAGTACTTC.